This record concerns one T cell receptor beta chain sequence. The record originates from a study of blood T cell repertoires in COVID-19. J gave up 2 bases and V 6 bases, and 7 bases lay outside the gene matches. Per the germline V gene, CDR1 is SGHTS and CDR2 is YDEGEE. The length of the CDR3 is 15 residues. Per the original data handling: Reference gene primer amplification yielded estimated nucleated cell counts. TCRdb's copy holds only in-frame clones and misses some; the assay was immunoSEQ multiplex PCR. V and J calls and clone size are those listed in that table; D and trimming were worked out from the DNA. Of 200,000 to 250,000 clones listed, about 85% were seen once; the top ten hold around 9.6%.

The V call is TRBV5-8, the J call TRBJ2-1; 8 nucleotides align to TRBD1. The sample comprised peripheral blood. This TCR derives from a woman aged 45 to 65 with COVID-19, enrolled during active disease. The DNA of the CDR3 is TGTGCCAGCACCACCGGACAGGGCGCCTACAATGAGCAGTTCTTC. It encodes CASTTGQGAYNEQFF.